These 11 T cell receptor beta chains came from one sample sequenced in a study of cytomegalovirus exposure and HLA in healthy donors. It was with 60 Vbeta and 13 Jbeta primers that the PCR ran. The method was immunoSEQ multiplex PCR; TCRdb's version includes in-frame clones alone and lacks a portion of them. The repertoire holds approximately 250,000 clones, with approximately 81% as singletons. Sequenced material: PBMCs. The source of these receptors is a girl aged 2 to 10 in good health and CMV-seronegative.

This sequence joins TRBV21-1 and TRBJ2-7; the D call in the table, TRBD2, was not verified against the DNA. TRBV21-1 is shown as a pseudogene. The CDR3 sequence is 19 residues long. The CDR3 sequence is CASIPTGTSGSASSYEQYF. The CDR3 DNA sequence: TGTGCCAGCATCCCAACCGGGACTAGCGGGAGTGCAAGCTCCTACGAGCAGTACTTC.

J is TRBJ2-7 and V is TRBV30; possibly TRBD2 for D (6 bases). V was pared by 1 base and J by 3 bases, with 16 bases between. CDR1 is GTSNPN, CDR2 SVGIG, per germline (reference sequence). The CDR3 has 15 amino acids. This CDR3 is CAWSGGERAGYEQYF. CDR3 in DNA: TGTGCCTGGAGTGGCGGGGAAAGAGCGGGCTACGAGCAGTACTTC.

V and J are TRBV27 and TRBJ2-7; D perhaps matches TRBD2 (6 bases). Germline lookup yields CDR1 MNHEY and CDR2 SMNVEV (reference sequence). The CDR3 runs to 11 residues. V was trimmed by 6 bases and J by 3 bases, leaving 6 bases between them. CDR3 DNA: TGTGCCAGCAGGGGGGGCTACGAGCAGTACTTC. Its protein product is CASRGGYEQYF.

The chain has TRBV29-1 and TRBJ1-6, with 9 bases that match TRBD1. This CDR3 contains 13 residues. The V gene's germline CDR1 is SQVTM and CDR2 ANQGSEA. J was trimmed by 7 bases and V by 6 bases; bases with no gene match: 4. The CDR3 nucleotides read TGCAGCGTCGCGACAGGGGGGAATTCACCCCTCCACTTT. This sequence encodes CSVATGGNSPLHF.

This chain joins TRBV9 and TRBJ2-3, with 13 bases fitting TRBD2. The CDR3 is 17 residues long. CDR1 and CDR2 (germline): SGDLS, YYNGEE. V dropped 3 bases and J dropped 1; count of bases not matched to a gene: 5. CDR3 sequence reads: CASSDTSGGAGTDTQYF. CDR3 nucleotide sequence: TGTGCCAGCAGCGACACTAGCGGGGGGGCGGGCACAGATACGCAGTATTTT.

The chain couples TRBV5-4 to TRBJ2-7; the D gene is possibly TRBD2 (7 bases). The CDR3 has 13 residues. From germline, CDR1 is SGHNT and CDR2 YYREEE (reference sequence). Between the trimmed V and J ends, which lost 3 bases and 2 bases, there was a span of 9 bases. The CDR3 protein is CASSSGGPYEQYF. In DNA form, the CDR3 reads TGTGCCAGCAGCTCCGGGGGGCCCTACGAGCAGTACTTC.

This clone has a handful of counts. This chain joins TRBV6-5 and TRBJ1-2; possible D gene TRBD1, 6 bases. This CDR3 contains 14 residues. Germline V gives CDR1 MNHEY, CDR2 SVGAGI. With 7 bases removed from V and 6 bases from J, the gap between germline ends came to 18 bases. The CDR3 sequence: CASNVQGGFDGYTF. In DNA form, the CDR3 reads TGTGCCAGCAACGTACAGGGTGGTTTCGATGGCTACACCTTC.

This clone was observed a handful of times. The V call is TRBV5-1, the J call TRBJ2-1; D may be TRBD1 (5 bases). Germline V gene sequence: CDR1 SGHRS, CDR2 YFSETQ. V lost 4 bases, J lost 2 bases, and 13 bases lay in between. The CDR3 spans 15 residues. The CDR3 coding sequence is TGCGCCAGCAGCCTCCCCCCAGGGCCCTACAATGAGCAGTTCTTC. Amino acid sequence: CASSLPPGPYNEQFF.

The chain links TRBV6-6 to TRBJ2-7; TRBD1 matches at 8 bases. The germline V gene has CDR1 MNHNY and CDR2 SVGAGI (reference sequence). The CDR3 sequence is 14 residues long. Trimming took 6 bases from V and 2 from J; bases not matched to a gene: 6. The CDR3 sequence is CASRPRGQTYEQYF. The CDR3 nucleotides are TGTGCCAGCAGACCCAGGGGGCAAACCTACGAGCAGTACTTC.

The chain recombines TRBV5-4 with TRBJ1-1; D ambiguous. The germline CDR1 and CDR2 sequences are SGHNT and YYREEE (reference sequence). The V end was cut by 0 bases, the J end by 1 base, with 10 bases between. The CDR3 runs 15 residues. The CDR3 DNA sequence: TGTGCCAGCAGCTTGGTTCCGTTATCGAACACTGAAGCTTTCTTT. Translating it yields CASSLVPLSNTEAFF.

The CDR3 DNA sequence: TGCGCCAGCAGCCCTGGGACTAGCGGCAATGAGCAGTTCTTC. Translated, it gives CASSPGTSGNEQFF. The chain links TRBV5-1 to TRBJ2-1; TRBD2 matches 11 bases. Per the germline V gene, CDR1 is SGHRS and CDR2 is YFSETQ. Trimming cost V 4 bases and J 6 bases; bases outside gene matches: 3. The CDR3 extends over 14 amino acids. The full variable domain, rest sourced from reference TRBV5-1 and TRBJ2-1, is KAGVTQTPRYLIKTRGQQVTLSCSPISGHRSVSWYQQTPGQGLQFLFEYFSETQRNKGNFPGRFSGRQFSNSRSEMNVSTLELGDSALYLCASSPGTSGNEQFFGPGTRLTVL.